A single sample is the source of the 14 T cell receptor beta chains below, sequenced in a study of T cells in Graves' hyperthyroidism and ophthalmopathy. The CDR3 regions of TCR beta were amplified from RNA transcripts. HTBI primers drove first-round RT-PCR of the TCR CDR3. TCRdb processed the multiplex PCR reads anew with MiXCR; each CDR3 protein has one entry. Altogether roughly 250,000 distinct CDR3 sequences are present, about 20% being singletons, with the ten largest covering about 60%. The sample was blood. Receptor source: a man aged 30-40 years with Graves' ophthalmopathy.

Of note for this clonotype: This likely comes from a read error, as the CDR3 has no conserved phenylalanine or tryptophan at its end. V usage is TRBV30 and J usage is TRBJ1-4; D is perhaps TRBD1 (6 bases). Per the germline V gene, CDR1 is GTSNPN and CDR2 is SVGIG (reference sequence). The CDR3 consists of 13 residues. V was trimmed by 3 bases and J by 1 base, leaving 6 bases between them. The CDR3, as DNA: TGTGCCTGGAGACAGGGAACTAATGAAAAACTGTTTTCT. Its translation is CAWRQGTNEKLFS.

This clonotype was counted between two and nine times. The chain has TRBV20-1 and TRBJ1-4, with TRBD1 matching over 9 bases. V trimming: 3 bases; J trimming: 6 bases; junction bases outside the gene matches: 5. Looked up from germline, CDR1 is DFQATT and CDR2 is SNEGSKA (reference sequence). The CDR3 consists of 14 residues. CDR3 region: CSASWGQGYEKLFF. The CDR3 DNA reads as TGCAGTGCTAGCTGGGGACAGGGATATGAAAAACTGTTTTTT.

The V and J genes are TRBV14 and TRBJ2-1; the match to TRBD2 covers 9 bases. In germline, CDR1 is SGHDN, CDR2 FVKESK. The CDR3 covers 16 residues. V was clipped by 1 base and J by 3 bases; unmatched bases: 4. In DNA form, the CDR3 reads TGTGCCAGCAGCCAAGCGGCGGGAGGGATCTACAATGAGCAGTTCTTC. Translated: CASSQAAGGIYNEQFF.

The rearrangement links TRBV18 to TRBJ1-1, with D unclear. Germline lookup yields CDR1 KGHSH and CDR2 LQKENI. Trimming took off 3 bases at V and 1 base at J, with 6 bases between the two ends. CDR3 size: 13 residues. CDR3 loop: CASSPTPNTEAFF. The CDR3, as DNA: TGTGCCAGCTCACCTACCCCGAACACTGAAGCTTTCTTT.

This clonotype has ten or more counts. The chain joins TRBV6-5 to TRBJ2-7, with TRBD1 matching 9 bases. CDR3 length: 15 residues. The germline V gene encodes CDR1 MNHEY and CDR2 SVGAGI. Trimming at V came to 2 bases and at J to 3 bases, leaving 5 bases not matched to a gene. CDR3 residues: CASSYTGTGIYEQYF. Here the CDR3 DNA reads TGTGCCAGCAGTTACACTGGGACAGGGATCTACGAGCAGTACTTC.

The V call is TRBV12-5, the J call TRBJ2-3, with D unclear. The CDR3 runs 13 residues. Trimming took 3 bases from V and 2 from J, leaving 6 bases between them. CDR1 and CDR2 (germline): LGHNT, FRNRAP. CDR3 protein: CASGFSLTDTQYF. The CDR3 DNA sequence: TGTGCTAGTGGTTTTTCGCTCACAGATACGCAGTATTTT.

This clonotype has more than one count but fewer than ten. The chain employs TRBV20-1 and TRBJ2-7; no firm D call. V lost 3 bases, J lost 0 bases, and 6 bases lay in between. Germline V CDR1 and CDR2: DFQATT, SNEGSKA (reference sequence). This CDR3 region has 12 residues. The CDR3 region has the DNA TGCAGTGCTAGCAGCGCCTCCTACGAGCAGTACTTC. Protein: CSASSASYEQYF.

The chain employs TRBV12-5 and TRBJ2-7; D gene ambiguous. Germline CDR1 reads LGHNT; CDR2 reads FRNRAP. The CDR3 is made up of 14 amino acids. The germline V and J ends were trimmed by 2 bases and 7 bases, with 15 bases remaining between them. CDR3 nucleotides: TGTGCTAGTGGTTTGACACCCCCCGCGCGGGAGCAGTACTTC. Translating gives CASGLTPPAREQYF.

This chain joins TRBV7-9 and TRBJ1-1; D unclear. CDR3 length: 13 residues. The germline V and J ends were trimmed by 6 bases and 8 bases, with 16 bases remaining between them. CDR1 and CDR2 from the germline V gene are SEHNR and FQNEAQ (reference sequence). This CDR3 reads CASRLNMRGEAFF. The CDR3 nucleotides read TGTGCCAGCAGGCTGAACATGAGAGGAGAAGCTTTCTTT.

This clonotype was seen a few times. CDR3 DNA: TGTGCCACCAGCCCAGCCCTGTTAACTAGCGGGATAGAGCAGTACTTC. This sequence encodes CATSPALLTSGIEQYF. The chain links TRBV15 to TRBJ2-7; 10 bases line up with TRBD2. Looked up from germline, CDR1 is LNHNV and CDR2 is YYDKDF (reference sequence). This CDR3 comprises 16 residues. V shed 5 bases and J 7 bases; nucleotides not matched to a gene: 14.

The V and J genes are TRBV12-3 or TRBV12-4 and TRBJ2-1, with 9 nucleotides matching TRBD2. CDR3 length: 15 residues. The V segment lost 7 bases and the J segment 3 bases; nucleotides outside the gene matches: 7. The CDR3 DNA is TGTGCCAGCACCACGGGACTAGCCAACTACAATGAGCAGTTCTTC. Translation: CASTTGLANYNEQFF.

This clonotype was counted ten times or more. CDR3 bases: TGTGCCAGCAGCTCCGACAGGTTCACCTACGAGCAGTACTTC. It is translated as CASSSDRFTYEQYF. The chain combines TRBV5-8 with TRBJ2-7; tentatively, D is TRBD1 (6 bases). V was cut by 3 bases and J by 2 bases, with 12 bases left in between. The V gene's germline CDR1 is SGHTS and CDR2 YDEGEE. CDR3 length: 14 residues.

This clonotype was recorded a few times. The rearrangement uses TRBV20-1 and TRBJ2-1; no firm D call. Germline CDR1 is DFQATT and CDR2 is SNEGSKA (reference sequence). The V end was cut by 5 bases, the J end by 6 bases, with 20 bases between. The CDR3 is made up of 15 amino acids. The CDR3 loop reads CSASDGTLFRNEQFF. DNA of the CDR3: TGCAGTGCTTCCGACGGCACCTTGTTCCGCAATGAGCAGTTCTTC.

This clonotype was found a few times. V gene TRBV20-1 combines with J gene TRBJ2-1, with 11 nucleotides matching TRBD2. The V and J ends lost 2 bases and 4 bases, in that order; junction bases with no gene match: 7. The CDR3 covers 16 residues. Germline loops: CDR1 DFQATT, CDR2 SNEGSKA (reference sequence). CDR3: CSARPLGLADYNEQFF. The DNA of the CDR3 is TGCAGTGCTAGACCACTGGGACTAGCGGATTACAATGAGCAGTTCTTC.